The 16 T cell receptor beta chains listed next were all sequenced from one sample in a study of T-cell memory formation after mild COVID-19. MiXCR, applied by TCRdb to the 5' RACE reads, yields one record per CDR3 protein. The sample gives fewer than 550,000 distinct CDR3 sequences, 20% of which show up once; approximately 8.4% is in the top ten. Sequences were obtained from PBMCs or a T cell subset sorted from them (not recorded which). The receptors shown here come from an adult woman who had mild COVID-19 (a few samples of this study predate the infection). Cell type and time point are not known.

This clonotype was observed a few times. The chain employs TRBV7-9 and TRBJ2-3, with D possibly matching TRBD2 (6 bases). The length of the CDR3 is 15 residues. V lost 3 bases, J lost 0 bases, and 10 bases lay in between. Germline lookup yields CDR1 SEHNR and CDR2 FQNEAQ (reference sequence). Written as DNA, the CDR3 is TGTGCCAGCAGCTTGCGGGATACAAGCACAGATACGCAGTATTTT. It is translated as CASSLRDTSTDTQYF.

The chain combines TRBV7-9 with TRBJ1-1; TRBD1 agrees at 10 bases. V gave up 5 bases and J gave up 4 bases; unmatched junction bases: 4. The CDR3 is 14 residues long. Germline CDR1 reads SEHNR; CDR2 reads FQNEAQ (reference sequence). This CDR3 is CASSQTGGPTEAFF. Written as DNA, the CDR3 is TGTGCCAGCAGCCAGACAGGGGGCCCCACTGAAGCTTTCTTT.

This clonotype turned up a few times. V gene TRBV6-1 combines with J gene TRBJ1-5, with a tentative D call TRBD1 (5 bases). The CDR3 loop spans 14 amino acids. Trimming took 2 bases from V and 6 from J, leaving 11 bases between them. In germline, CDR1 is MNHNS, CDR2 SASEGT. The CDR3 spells CASSEIDGAQPQHF. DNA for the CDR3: TGTGCCAGCAGTGAAATCGATGGGGCTCAGCCCCAGCATTTT.

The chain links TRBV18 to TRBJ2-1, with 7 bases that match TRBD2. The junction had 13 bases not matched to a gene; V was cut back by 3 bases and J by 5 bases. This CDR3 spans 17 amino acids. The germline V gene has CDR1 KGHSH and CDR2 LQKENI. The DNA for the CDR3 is TGTGCCAGCTCACCGCGGCTAGGCGCGGGAGTAAACAATGAGCAGTTCTTC. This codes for CASSPRLGAGVNNEQFF.

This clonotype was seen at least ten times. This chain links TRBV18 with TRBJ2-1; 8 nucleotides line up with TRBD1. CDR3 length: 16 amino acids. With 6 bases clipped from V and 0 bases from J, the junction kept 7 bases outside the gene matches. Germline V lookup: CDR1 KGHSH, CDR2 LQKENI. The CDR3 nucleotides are TGTGCCAGCTCCCAGGGGGCTGGGAGCTCCTACAATGAGCAGTTCTTC. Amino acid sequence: CASSQGAGSSYNEQFF.

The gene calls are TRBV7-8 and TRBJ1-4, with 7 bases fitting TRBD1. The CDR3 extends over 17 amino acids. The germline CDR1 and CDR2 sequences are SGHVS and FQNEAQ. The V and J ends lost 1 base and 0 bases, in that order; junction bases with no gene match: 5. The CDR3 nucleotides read TGTGCCAGCAGCTTAGGGGGACAGTCTGCAACTAATGAAAAACTGTTTTTT. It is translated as CASSLGGQSATNEKLFF.

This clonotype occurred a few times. The CDR3 nucleotides read TGCGCCAGCAGCTTGGTAGGTCAGGGAGGATCCGAGCAGTACTTC. It translates to CASSLVGQGGSEQYF. The chain is built from TRBV5-1 and TRBJ2-7; D may be TRBD2 (6 bases). This CDR3 region has 15 residues. CDR1 and CDR2 (germline): SGHRS, YFSETQ. V dropped 0 bases and J dropped 6 bases, with 16 bases sitting between them.

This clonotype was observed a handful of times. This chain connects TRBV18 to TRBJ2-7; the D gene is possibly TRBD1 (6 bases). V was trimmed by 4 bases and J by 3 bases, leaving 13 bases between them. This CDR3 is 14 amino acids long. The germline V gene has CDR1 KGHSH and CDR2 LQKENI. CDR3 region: CASSLRQVYYEQYF. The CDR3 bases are TGTGCCAGCTCACTACGACAGGTGTACTACGAGCAGTACTTC.

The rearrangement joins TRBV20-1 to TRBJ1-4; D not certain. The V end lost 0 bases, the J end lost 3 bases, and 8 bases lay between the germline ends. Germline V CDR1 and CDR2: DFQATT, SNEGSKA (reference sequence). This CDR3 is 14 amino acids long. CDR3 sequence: CSARDPRSNEKLFF. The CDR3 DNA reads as TGCAGTGCTAGAGATCCGCGGTCTAATGAAAAACTGTTTTTT.

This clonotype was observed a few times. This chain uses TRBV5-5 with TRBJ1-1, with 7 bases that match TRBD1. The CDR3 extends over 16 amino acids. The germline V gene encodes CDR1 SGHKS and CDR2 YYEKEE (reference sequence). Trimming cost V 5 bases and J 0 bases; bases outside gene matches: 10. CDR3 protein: CASSYRDSGLNTEAFF. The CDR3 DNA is TGTGCCAGCAGTTATCGGGACAGCGGATTGAACACTGAAGCTTTCTTT.

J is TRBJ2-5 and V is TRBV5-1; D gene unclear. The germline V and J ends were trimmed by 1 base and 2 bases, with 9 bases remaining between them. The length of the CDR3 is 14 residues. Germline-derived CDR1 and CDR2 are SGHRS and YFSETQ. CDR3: CASSLKSGQETQYF. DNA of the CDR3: TGCGCCAGCAGCTTGAAGTCTGGTCAAGAGACCCAGTACTTC.

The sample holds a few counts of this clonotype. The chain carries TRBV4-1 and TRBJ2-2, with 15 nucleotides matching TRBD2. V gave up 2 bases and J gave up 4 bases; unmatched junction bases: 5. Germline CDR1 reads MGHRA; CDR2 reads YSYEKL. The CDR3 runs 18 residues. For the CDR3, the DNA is TGCGCCAGCAGCCAACTAGGGACTAGCGGGAGGAGCACCGGGGAGCTGTTTTTT. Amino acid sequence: CASSQLGTSGRSTGELFF.

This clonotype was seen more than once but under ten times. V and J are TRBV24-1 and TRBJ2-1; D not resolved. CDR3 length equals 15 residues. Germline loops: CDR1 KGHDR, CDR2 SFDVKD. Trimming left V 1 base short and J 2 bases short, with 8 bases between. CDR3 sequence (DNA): TGTGCCACCAGTGATTTCCAGAGGCCCTACAATGAGCAGTTCTTC. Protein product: CATSDFQRPYNEQFF.

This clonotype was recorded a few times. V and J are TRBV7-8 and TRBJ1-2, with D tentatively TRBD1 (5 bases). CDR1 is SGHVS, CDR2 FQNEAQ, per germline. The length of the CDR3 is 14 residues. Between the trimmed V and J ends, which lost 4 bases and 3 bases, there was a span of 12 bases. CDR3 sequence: CASSSPPGDYGYTF. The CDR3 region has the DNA TGTGCCAGCAGCTCTCCCCCGGGGGACTATGGCTACACCTTC.

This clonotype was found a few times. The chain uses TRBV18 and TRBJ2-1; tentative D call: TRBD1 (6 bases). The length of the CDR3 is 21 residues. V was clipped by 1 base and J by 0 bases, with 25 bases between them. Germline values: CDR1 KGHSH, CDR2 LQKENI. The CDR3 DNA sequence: TGTGCCAGCTCACCACTGACCCGGGACAATCGCCCCCCTAGCTCCTACAATGAGCAGTTCTTC. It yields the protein CASSPLTRDNRPPSSYNEQFF.

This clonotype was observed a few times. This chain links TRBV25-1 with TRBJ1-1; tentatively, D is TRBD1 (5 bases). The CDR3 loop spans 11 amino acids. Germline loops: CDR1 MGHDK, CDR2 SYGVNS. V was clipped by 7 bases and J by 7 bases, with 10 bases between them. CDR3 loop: CASNRGIEAFF. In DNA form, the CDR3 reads TGTGCCAGCAACCGGGGGATTGAAGCTTTCTTT. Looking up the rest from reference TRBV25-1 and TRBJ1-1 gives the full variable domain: EADIYQTPRYLVIGTGKKITLECSQTMGHDKMYWYQQDPGMELHLIHYSYGVNSTEKGDLSSESTVSRIRTEHFPLTLESARPSHTSQYLCASNRGIEAFFGQGTRLTVV.